The rows below give T cell receptor beta chains drawn from one sample of a study of blood T cells in healthy people across ages. TCRdb re-called the 5' RACE reads with MiXCR, one entry per CDR3 protein. Of 540,000 or so distinct CDR3 sequences listed, about 45% are singletons. The sequenced sample consisted of blood. The receptors stem from a man older than 75 in good health. Both conserved end residues are part of each CDR3. Fields, in order: J gene, V gene, D gene, clone size, CDR3 protein, CDR3 DNA. D genes are given only for firm matches. Part of the rows lack a size; the others show once, few, many or a class for expanded clones.

j_gene: TRBJ2-5
v_gene: TRBV20-1
d_gene: NA
abundance: NA
CDR3aa: CSAPSPGGFKETQYF
CDR3nt: TGCAGTGCACCGTCGCCAGGGGGGTTCAAAGAGACCCAGTACTTC

j_gene: TRBJ2-7
v_gene: TRBV7-2
d_gene: NA
abundance: NA
CDR3aa: CASSLEGSRAYKQYF
CDR3nt: TGTGCCAGCAGCTTGGAAGGTTCTCGGGCATACAAGCAGTACTTC

j_gene: TRBJ1-4
v_gene: TRBV12-3/TRBV12-4
d_gene: NA
abundance: NA
CDR3aa: CASRGSANEKLFF
CDR3nt: TGTGCCAGCAGAGGTTCGGCTAATGAAAAACTGTTTTTT

j_gene: TRBJ1-2
v_gene: TRBV5-1
d_gene: TRBD1
abundance: NA
CDR3aa: CASRTRTGDYGYTF
CDR3nt: TGCGCCAGCAGGACCCGGACAGGGGATTATGGCTACACCTTC

j_gene: TRBJ2-7
v_gene: TRBV3-1
d_gene: TRBD1
abundance: NA
CDR3aa: CASSQQGAFSYEQYF
CDR3nt: TGTGCCAGCAGCCAGCAGGGGGCTTTCTCCTACGAGCAGTACTTC

j_gene: TRBJ2-5
v_gene: TRBV5-5
d_gene: TRBD2
abundance: NA
CDR3aa: CASSLGLAGGPRETQYF
CDR3nt: TGTGCCAGCAGCTTGGGACTAGCGGGAGGGCCAAGAGAGACCCAGTACTTC

j_gene: TRBJ1-6
v_gene: TRBV27
d_gene: NA
abundance: NA
CDR3aa: CASSSRISYNSPLHF
CDR3nt: TGTGCCAGCAGTTCCAGGATCTCCTATAATTCACCCCTCCACTTT

j_gene: TRBJ2-5
v_gene: TRBV7-6
d_gene: TRBD1
abundance: NA
CDR3aa: CASSFQTGPQETQYF
CDR3nt: TGTGCCAGCAGCTTTCAGACAGGGCCCCAAGAGACCCAGTACTTC

j_gene: TRBJ2-5
v_gene: TRBV2
d_gene: TRBD2
abundance: NA
CDR3aa: CASRPLAGVGETQYF
CDR3nt: TGTGCCAGCAGGCCCCTAGCGGGGGTAGGAGAGACCCAGTACTTC

j_gene: TRBJ2-3
v_gene: TRBV6-6
d_gene: NA
abundance: NA
CDR3aa: CASTAQTTDTQYF
CDR3nt: TGTGCCAGCACCGCACAGACTACAGATACGCAGTATTTT

j_gene: TRBJ1-1
v_gene: TRBV7-2
d_gene: NA
abundance: NA
CDR3aa: CASQNTEAFF
CDR3nt: TGTGCCAGCCAGAACACTGAAGCTTTCTTT

j_gene: TRBJ2-3
v_gene: TRBV20-1
d_gene: TRBD2
abundance: many
CDR3aa: CSARLAGVTDTQYF
CDR3nt: TGCAGTGCTAGGTTAGCGGGAGTGACAGATACGCAGTATTTT

j_gene: TRBJ2-7
v_gene: TRBV10-3
d_gene: TRBD2
abundance: NA
CDR3aa: CAISETSGGAGEQYF
CDR3nt: TGTGCCATCAGTGAGACTAGCGGGGGGGCGGGAGAGCAGTACTTC

j_gene: TRBJ2-7
v_gene: TRBV5-1
d_gene: NA
abundance: NA
CDR3aa: CASSCIESDEQYF
CDR3nt: TGCGCCAGCAGCTGTATTGAGAGTGACGAGCAGTACTTC

j_gene: TRBJ2-4
v_gene: TRBV6-2/TRBV6-3
d_gene: TRBD1
abundance: few
CDR3aa: CASSPRTGLGEQYF
CDR3nt: TGTGCCAGCAGTCCAAGGACAGGTCTAGGGGAGCAGTACTTC

j_gene: TRBJ2-7
v_gene: TRBV29-1
d_gene: NA
abundance: few
CDR3aa: CSVGVWYEQYF
CDR3nt: TGCAGCGTTGGTGTCTGGTACGAGCAGTACTTC

j_gene: TRBJ2-7
v_gene: TRBV7-8
d_gene: NA
abundance: NA
CDR3aa: CASSLGFAGLAPSSYEQYF
CDR3nt: TGTGCCAGCAGCTTGGGATTCGCAGGGCTAGCCCCGAGCTCCTACGAGCAGTACTTC

j_gene: TRBJ2-1
v_gene: TRBV5-1
d_gene: NA
abundance: few
CDR3aa: CASSLDRGWQFF
CDR3nt: TGCGCCAGCAGCTTGGATCGCGGTTGGCAGTTCTTC

j_gene: TRBJ2-1
v_gene: TRBV30
d_gene: NA
abundance: NA
CDR3aa: CAWERQGGGYNEQFF
CDR3nt: TGTGCCTGGGAACGACAGGGAGGGGGCTACAATGAGCAGTTCTTC

j_gene: TRBJ2-1
v_gene: TRBV20-1
d_gene: NA
abundance: few
CDR3aa: CSARAQLPGNEQFF
CDR3nt: TGCAGTGCTAGAGCTCAACTCCCGGGCAATGAGCAGTTCTTC

j_gene: TRBJ2-1
v_gene: TRBV29-1
d_gene: TRBD1
abundance: NA
CDR3aa: CSVGGGTGASYNKQFF
CDR3nt: TGCAGCGTTGGGGGTGGGACAGGGGCCTCCTACAATAAGCAGTTCTTC

j_gene: TRBJ1-2
v_gene: TRBV20-1
d_gene: NA
abundance: NA
CDR3aa: CSARDSRGYGYTF
CDR3nt: TGCAGTGCTAGAGATTCCAGGGGCTATGGCTACACCTTC

j_gene: TRBJ2-7
v_gene: TRBV2
d_gene: NA
abundance: NA
CDR3aa: CASSEFHGTLYEQYF
CDR3nt: TGTGCCAGCAGTGAGTTTCATGGGACTCTGTACGAGCAGTACTTC

j_gene: TRBJ2-1
v_gene: TRBV27
d_gene: TRBD1
abundance: NA
CDR3aa: CASSPGTGLREQFF
CDR3nt: TGTGCCAGCAGTCCCGGGACAGGGTTGCGTGAGCAGTTCTTC

j_gene: TRBJ2-2
v_gene: TRBV4-3
d_gene: NA
abundance: NA
CDR3aa: CASSQEYRNTGELFF
CDR3nt: TGCGCCAGCAGCCAGGAATACAGGAACACCGGGGAGCTGTTTTTT

j_gene: TRBJ1-2
v_gene: TRBV7-9
d_gene: NA
abundance: NA
CDR3aa: CASSLVFQGPSSYGYTF
CDR3nt: TGTGCCAGCAGCTTAGTGTTCCAGGGACCCTCTAGCTATGGCTACACCTTC

j_gene: TRBJ2-3
v_gene: TRBV4-1
d_gene: TRBD1
abundance: few
CDR3aa: CASSRTGQGTDTQYF
CDR3nt: TGCGCCAGCAGCCGAACGGGACAGGGTACAGATACGCAGTATTTT

j_gene: TRBJ2-2
v_gene: TRBV9
d_gene: NA
abundance: NA
CDR3aa: CASSPGQGYTGELFF
CDR3nt: TGTGCCAGCAGCCCCGGGCAGGGGTACACCGGGGAGCTGTTTTTT

j_gene: TRBJ2-7
v_gene: TRBV27
d_gene: TRBD2
abundance: NA
CDR3aa: CASSFGSGGPNSYEQYF
CDR3nt: TGTGCCAGCAGTTTCGGTAGCGGGGGACCCAACTCCTACGAGCAGTACTTC

j_gene: TRBJ1-4
v_gene: TRBV27
d_gene: NA
abundance: NA
CDR3aa: CASSFRGRREKLFF
CDR3nt: TGTGCCAGCAGTTTTCGGGGGAGGAGAGAGAAACTGTTTTTT

j_gene: TRBJ1-6
v_gene: TRBV6-6
d_gene: NA
abundance: many
CDR3aa: CASSPGGNRDSSPLHF
CDR3nt: TGTGCCAGCAGTCCCGGGGGGAATAGGGATAGTTCACCCCTCCACTTT

j_gene: TRBJ2-7
v_gene: TRBV20-1
d_gene: TRBD2
abundance: NA
CDR3aa: CSARFSGRASYEQYF
CDR3nt: TGCAGTGCCAGGTTTAGCGGGAGGGCCTCCTACGAGCAGTACTTC

j_gene: TRBJ1-2
v_gene: TRBV6-6
d_gene: NA
abundance: few
CDR3aa: CASNPRGDGYGYTF
CDR3nt: TGTGCCAGCAACCCCCGGGGGGACGGCTATGGCTACACCTTC

j_gene: TRBJ2-5
v_gene: TRBV28
d_gene: NA
abundance: NA
CDR3aa: CASRGGPQETQYF
CDR3nt: TGTGCCAGCAGGGGGGGGCCGCAAGAGACCCAGTACTTC

j_gene: TRBJ1-1
v_gene: TRBV6-6
d_gene: NA
abundance: few
CDR3aa: CASSYSAQGFTEAFF
CDR3nt: TGTGCCAGCAGTTACTCGGCGCAGGGGTTCACTGAAGCTTTCTTT

j_gene: TRBJ2-7
v_gene: TRBV5-1
d_gene: TRBD1
abundance: NA
CDR3aa: CASSLGQGNREQYF
CDR3nt: TGCGCCAGCAGCTTGGGACAGGGAAACCGGGAGCAGTACTTC

j_gene: TRBJ2-2
v_gene: TRBV7-2
d_gene: NA
abundance: few
CDR3aa: CASSLLQTGQLFF
CDR3nt: TGTGCCAGCAGCTTACTCCAGACCGGGCAGCTGTTTTTT

j_gene: TRBJ2-1
v_gene: TRBV7-9
d_gene: TRBD2
abundance: NA
CDR3aa: CASSLALAGGRSREQFF
CDR3nt: TGTGCCAGCAGCTTAGCGCTCGCGGGAGGCCGTTCGCGTGAGCAGTTCTTC

j_gene: TRBJ2-1
v_gene: TRBV18
d_gene: TRBD2
abundance: NA
CDR3aa: CASSPRTSGSAYNEQFF
CDR3nt: TGTGCCAGCTCACCAAGGACTAGCGGGAGTGCCTACAATGAGCAGTTCTTC

j_gene: TRBJ1-4
v_gene: TRBV5-5
d_gene: TRBD1
abundance: NA
CDR3aa: CASSSRTGTNEKLFF
CDR3nt: TGTGCCAGCAGCTCTCGGACAGGGACGAATGAAAAACTGTTTTTT

j_gene: TRBJ2-5
v_gene: TRBV29-1
d_gene: TRBD2
abundance: few
CDR3aa: CSVARGGAVETQYF
CDR3nt: TGCAGCGTTGCGCGCGGGGGGGCTGTAGAGACCCAGTACTTC

j_gene: TRBJ2-7
v_gene: TRBV29-1
d_gene: TRBD2
abundance: NA
CDR3aa: CSVKEGLARASSSYNEQYF
CDR3nt: TGCAGCGTCAAAGAAGGACTAGCGCGAGCCTCGAGCTCCTACAATGAGCAGTACTTC

j_gene: TRBJ2-7
v_gene: TRBV7-9
d_gene: NA
abundance: many
CDR3aa: CASSLGGDGYEQYF
CDR3nt: TGTGCCAGCAGCTTGGGGGGAGATGGATACGAGCAGTACTTC

j_gene: TRBJ2-1
v_gene: TRBV21-1
d_gene: NA
abundance: NA
CDR3aa: CASSKYGAAMYNEQFF
CDR3nt: TGTGCCAGCAGCAAATACGGGGCAGCGATGTACAATGAGCAGTTCTTC

j_gene: TRBJ1-2
v_gene: TRBV5-1
d_gene: NA
abundance: NA
CDR3aa: CASSLDGQTNYYGYTF
CDR3nt: TGCGCCAGCAGCTTGGACGGACAGACCAACTACTATGGCTACACCTTC

j_gene: TRBJ2-5
v_gene: TRBV10-3
d_gene: NA
abundance: NA
CDR3aa: CAISESRFRVRYQETQYF
CDR3nt: TGTGCCATCAGTGAGTCTCGTTTCCGGGTTAGGTACCAAGAGACCCAGTACTTC

j_gene: TRBJ2-7
v_gene: TRBV28
d_gene: TRBD1
abundance: NA
CDR3aa: CASSLRGGDYEQYF
CDR3nt: TGTGCCAGCAGTTTAAGAGGGGGCGACTACGAGCAGTACTTC

j_gene: TRBJ2-7
v_gene: TRBV7-2
d_gene: NA
abundance: few
CDR3aa: CASSLEHFEQYF
CDR3nt: TGTGCCAGCAGCTTAGAACACTTCGAGCAGTACTTC

j_gene: TRBJ2-1
v_gene: TRBV7-2
d_gene: NA
abundance: NA
CDR3aa: CASSPWTTLNNEQFF
CDR3nt: TGTGCCAGCAGCCCATGGACAACCCTTAACAATGAGCAGTTCTTC

j_gene: TRBJ2-1
v_gene: TRBV20-1
d_gene: TRBD2
abundance: NA
CDR3aa: CSARDPLPGLAVFNNEQFF
CDR3nt: TGCAGTGCTAGGGATCCACTACCGGGACTAGCCGTATTTAACAATGAGCAGTTCTTC

j_gene: TRBJ2-3
v_gene: TRBV7-2
d_gene: NA
abundance: NA
CDR3aa: CASSQVGPVVDTQYF
CDR3nt: TGTGCCAGCAGCCAGGTCGGGCCCGTAGTAGATACGCAGTATTTT

j_gene: TRBJ2-1
v_gene: TRBV20-1
d_gene: NA
abundance: NA
CDR3aa: CSAREARASVSDEQFF
CDR3nt: TGCAGTGCTAGAGAAGCCAGGGCCTCGGTTTCGGATGAGCAGTTCTTC

j_gene: TRBJ2-5
v_gene: TRBV7-6
d_gene: TRBD1
abundance: NA
CDR3aa: CASSSHGTGGETQYF
CDR3nt: TGTGCCAGCAGCTCCCACGGGACAGGCGGGGAGACCCAGTACTTC

j_gene: TRBJ2-1
v_gene: TRBV7-9
d_gene: TRBD2
abundance: NA
CDR3aa: CASIPPGQRSLAGPYGQFF
CDR3nt: TGTGCCAGCATCCCGCCGGGACAGCGGAGTCTAGCGGGACCCTATGGGCAGTTCTTC

j_gene: TRBJ2-7
v_gene: TRBV10-3
d_gene: NA
abundance: few
CDR3aa: CAISEGIVPYEQYF
CDR3nt: TGTGCCATCAGTGAGGGCATTGTCCCCTACGAGCAGTACTTC

j_gene: TRBJ2-1
v_gene: TRBV5-1
d_gene: TRBD1
abundance: NA
CDR3aa: CASSWGDRESNEQFF
CDR3nt: TGCGCCAGCAGCTGGGGGGACAGGGAAAGCAATGAGCAGTTCTTC